Listed here are 9 T cell receptor beta chains from one sample, sequenced in a study of T cells after yellow fever vaccination. MiXCR, run by TCRdb on the 5' RACE reads, gives a single entry per CDR3 protein. This table holds about 340,000 distinct CDR3 sequences, roughly 4.3% found once. The sample consisted of PBMCs, taken 5 days after the yellow fever booster vaccination. The receptor source for this set is a young man who received the YFV17D yellow fever vaccine.

This clonotype was seen ten or more times. The chain employs TRBV12-3 or TRBV12-4 and TRBJ1-5; D gene unclear. This CDR3 is built from 13 residues. V was trimmed by 5 bases and J by 7 bases, leaving 12 bases between them. CDR3 in amino acids: CASSDRAEQPQHF. The CDR3, as DNA: TGTGCCAGCAGTGATAGGGCTGAGCAGCCCCAGCATTTT.

There are a few counts of this clonotype. The chain recombines TRBV12-3 or TRBV12-4 with TRBJ2-5; D not certain. V was pared by 7 bases and J by 2 bases, with 11 bases between. This CDR3 comprises 13 residues. Written as DNA, the CDR3 is TGTGCCAGCACCCTGGGGAATCAAGAGACCCAGTACTTC. Translated, it gives CASTLGNQETQYF.

In this sample, this clonotype turned up many times. The chain links TRBV27 to TRBJ1-1, with D uncertain. V was clipped by 4 bases and J by 3 bases, with 18 bases between them. The CDR3 spans 16 residues. CDR1 MNHEY and CDR2 SMNVEV come from the germline V gene (reference sequence). CDR3 protein: CASSSMGGFSYTEAFF. As DNA, the CDR3 is TGTGCCAGCAGTTCAATGGGTGGTTTCTCGTACACTGAAGCTTTCTTT.

The chain links TRBV10-2 to TRBJ2-7, with 8 bases aligning to TRBD2. This CDR3 region has 15 residues. Per germline, CDR1 WSHSY and CDR2 SAAADI. The trim removed 8 bases at V and 2 bases at J, leaving 11 bases unmatched. CDR3 coding DNA: TGCGCCAGCGGTAATAACTTAGCGGGGACCTACGAGCAGTACTTC. It is translated as CASGNNLAGTYEQYF.

The genes are TRBV27 and TRBJ2-1; TRBD2 matches 9 bases. CDR1 and CDR2 (germline): MNHEY, SMNVEV (reference sequence). Unmatched junction bases numbered 7, after V lost 6 bases and J lost 10 bases. The CDR3 runs 13 residues. CDR3: CASSHGTSNEQFF. DNA for the CDR3: TGTGCCAGCAGCCACGGGACTAGCAACGAGCAGTTCTTC.

The genes are TRBV12-3 or TRBV12-4 and TRBJ2-5; maybe TRBD2 (5 bases). This CDR3 spans 14 amino acids. V lost 8 bases to trimming and J lost 4 bases, with 17 bases between them. The DNA for the CDR3 is TGTGCCAGCCACGGATCCGAACGGGGAGAGACCCAGTACTTC. Translated: CASHGSERGETQYF.

Only a few counts were recorded for this clonotype. This chain joins TRBV4-3 and TRBJ2-5; 7 nucleotides align to TRBD1. The V segment lost 1 base and the J segment 13 bases; nucleotides outside the gene matches: 9. Per the germline V gene, CDR1 is LGHNA and CDR2 is YSLEER. This CDR3 is built from 13 residues. CDR3 DNA sequence: TGCGCCAGCAGCCAAGGATACTCACAGGGGTTGTACTTC. Its protein product is CASSQGYSQGLYF.

This clonotype has just a few counts. The chain carries TRBV3-1 and TRBJ2-1; 7 bases agree with TRBD1. The CDR3 covers 15 residues. With V trimmed by 7 bases and J by 5 bases, 11 bases remained unmatched. Germline V gives CDR1 LGHDT, CDR2 YNNKEL (reference sequence). The CDR3 coding sequence is TGTGCCAGCACCCCAGGGTGGACAGGCGACAATGAGCAGTTCTTC. Translation: CASTPGWTGDNEQFF.

This clonotype showed up just a few times. V and J are TRBV4-1 and TRBJ2-3; a weak D match, TRBD2 (7 bases). This CDR3 has 17 amino acids. Trimming cost V 1 base and J 4 bases, with 18 bases left between them. The germline V gene encodes CDR1 MGHRA and CDR2 YSYEKL. CDR3 nucleotide sequence: TGCGCCAGCAGCCAAGTTCAGGGGAGGGCCCAAGCAGATACGCAGTATTTT. It yields the protein CASSQVQGRAQADTQYF.